These 26 T cell receptor beta chains were sequenced from one sample in a study of T cell responses to AZD1222 COVID-19 vaccine. Repertoires were generated with immunoSEQ multiplex PCR, while TCRdb's copy carries only in-frame clones and drops some. The repertoire holds over 45,000 clones, with 65% to 80% as singletons. Source: peripheral blood, taken on day 0 of AZD1222 vaccination. These receptor sequences come from an adult in good health.

The V and J genes are TRBV18 and TRBJ1-2; D is possibly TRBD1 (5 bases). The CDR3 sequence is 17 residues long. V shed 6 bases and J shed 6 bases, with 26 bases lying between them. The V gene's germline CDR1 is KGHSH and CDR2 LQKENI. In DNA form, the CDR3 reads TGTGCCAGCTCTACTGAGCGCCCGGGGCCTGAATCTGATGGCTACACCTTC. This sequence encodes CASSTERPGPESDGYTF.

The CDR3 nucleotides are TGTGCCAGCATAAGGGTGGGTGCGAGTACTGAAGCTTTCTTT. This gives the protein CASIRVGASTEAFF. The rearrangement uses TRBV2 and TRBJ1-1; D unresolved. CDR3 size: 14 residues. CDR1 is SNHLY and CDR2 is FYNNEI in the germline V gene. V lost 7 bases and J 5 bases, leaving 17 bases between the germline ends.

This clone occurred a few times. The chain has TRBV19 and TRBJ1-2; 8 bases line up with TRBD1. The CDR3 is 14 amino acids. V trimming: 4 bases; J trimming: 4 bases; junction bases outside the gene matches: 5. CDR1 and CDR2 (germline): LNHDA, SQIVND (reference sequence). CDR3 region: CASSTGGEGYGYTF. The CDR3 DNA reads TGTGCCAGTAGTACAGGGGGCGAGGGCTATGGCTACACCTTC.

The rearrangement uses TRBV7-3 and TRBJ2-1, with TRBD2 matching over 8 bases. Germline lookup yields CDR1 SGHTA and CDR2 FQGTGA. This CDR3 contains 16 residues. V trimming: 1 base; J trimming: 6 bases; junction bases outside the gene matches: 8. CDR3 in amino acids: CASSLNWDGRANEQFF. CDR3 in DNA: TGTGCCAGCAGCTTAAATTGGGACGGGAGGGCCAATGAGCAGTTCTTC. Supplemented by reference TRBV7-3 and TRBJ2-1, the full variable domain reads GAGVSQTPSNKVTEKGKYVELRCDPISGHTALYWYRQSLGQGPEFLIYFQGTGAADDSGLPNDRFFAVRPEGSVSTLKIQRTERGDSAVYLCASSLNWDGRANEQFFGPGTRLTVL.

This chain joins TRBV28 and TRBJ1-1; TRBD1 agrees at 8 bases. V was clipped by 4 bases and J by 4 bases; unmatched bases: 11. CDR3 length equals 16 residues. Germline CDR1 is MDHEN and CDR2 is SYDVKM. The DNA of the CDR3 is TGTGCCAGCAGTTCGACACGGACAGGGATGAGCACTGAAGCTTTCTTT. Translated, it gives CASSSTRTGMSTEAFF.

A few counts support this clone. This chain connects TRBV21-1 to TRBJ1-2; the D call in the table, TRBD1, was not verified against the DNA. TRBV21-1 constitutes a pseudogene. The CDR3 sequence is 15 residues long. CDR3 bases: TGTGCCAGCAGCAAAGCTGAGACAGAATCCTGCGGCTACACCTTC. This codes for CASSKAETESCGYTF.

The rearrangement uses TRBV10-2 and TRBJ1-4, with TRBD1 identical over 8 bases. V dropped 2 bases and J dropped 8; count of bases not matched to a gene: 4. CDR3 length: 14 residues. Germline CDR1 reads WSHSY; CDR2 reads SAAADI. The CDR3 sequence: CASSETGGSEKLFF. The CDR3 nucleotides are TGCGCCAGCAGTGAGACAGGGGGATCCGAAAAACTGTTTTTT.

The chain links TRBV5-5 to TRBJ1-5; D uncertain. From germline, CDR1 is SGHKS and CDR2 YYEKEE (reference sequence). V was clipped by 2 bases and J by 5 bases, with 8 bases between them. The CDR3 has 13 amino acids. The CDR3: CASSLVPDQPQHF. The CDR3 DNA reads as TGTGCCAGCAGCTTAGTTCCAGATCAGCCCCAGCATTTT.

V gene TRBV6-5 combines with J gene TRBJ2-7; 7 bases agree with TRBD1. The CDR3 extends over 13 amino acids. V shed 7 bases and J 5 bases; nucleotides not matched to a gene: 8. Germline CDR1 is MNHEY and CDR2 is SVGAGI. As DNA, the CDR3 is TGTGCCAGCAAACGATCGACAGGGAACGAGCAGTACTTC. This translates into CASKRSTGNEQYF.

The chain has TRBV21-1 and TRBJ2-7. TRBV21-1 is noted as a pseudogene. This CDR3 contains 14 residues. The CDR3 protein is CASSKYDRDGEQYV. The DNA of the CDR3 is TGTGCCAGCAGCAAGTACGACCGGGACGGCGAGCAGTACGTC.

This clone was detected only a few times. The rearrangement links TRBV5-4 to TRBJ2-3, with D unresolved. The CDR3 loop spans 13 amino acids. V lost 4 bases and J lost 2, with 8 bases in between. Per the germline V gene, CDR1 is SGHNT and CDR2 is YYREEE (reference sequence). The CDR3 DNA sequence: TGTGCCAGCAGCCCATCGTTCACAGATACGCAGTATTTT. Amino acids: CASSPSFTDTQYF.

This chain joins TRBV19 and TRBJ1-4; possible D gene TRBD1, 6 bases. The CDR3 loop spans 16 amino acids. Trimming took 7 bases from V and 0 from J, leaving 15 bases between them. In germline, CDR1 is LNHDA, CDR2 SQIVND (reference sequence). The CDR3 sequence is CASISSQGATNEKLFF. The CDR3 bases are TGTGCCAGTATATCCTCACAGGGAGCAACTAATGAAAAACTGTTTTTT.

The CDR3 DNA follows: TGTGCCAGCAGTTTAGAGAGAAGGGGCCGGATGGGCACTGAAGCTTTCTTT. It codes for CASSLERRGRMGTEAFF. The genes are TRBV27 and TRBJ1-1, with TRBD1 as a possible D gene (5 bases). CDR1 is MNHEY and CDR2 is SMNVEV in the germline V gene (reference sequence). V lost 2 bases and J 4 bases, leaving 20 bases between the germline ends. This CDR3 comprises 17 residues.

The V call is TRBV9, the J call TRBJ1-2; TRBD1 agrees at 8 bases. The CDR3 length is 14 residues. Losses at the gene ends were 0 bases for V and 6 bases for J; bases not matched to a gene: 4. Looked up from germline, CDR1 is SGDLS and CDR2 is YYNGEE. The CDR3 region is CASSVVTGGDGYTF. As DNA, the CDR3 is TGTGCCAGCAGCGTAGTAACAGGGGGTGATGGCTACACCTTC.

The chain recombines TRBV6-6 with TRBJ2-1; no clear D. This CDR3 has 17 residues. Germline lookup yields CDR1 MNHNY and CDR2 SVGAGI (reference sequence). Trimming removed 6 bases at V and 0 bases at J, with 18 bases between. This CDR3 reads CASSRSVRLLSYNEQFF. For the CDR3, the DNA is TGTGCCAGCAGCCGAAGCGTCCGGCTTCTCTCCTACAATGAGCAGTTCTTC.

The chain joins TRBV4-2 to TRBJ2-5; TRBD2 agrees at 7 bases. The CDR3 runs to 17 residues. V was pared by 0 bases and J by 1 base, with 8 bases of the junction left unmatched. Germline CDR1 and CDR2: LGHNA and YNFKEQ. CDR3 protein: CASSQDQRGMVQETQYF. The CDR3 DNA reads as TGTGCCAGCAGCCAAGATCAGCGGGGTATGGTCCAAGAGACCCAGTACTTC.

In nucleotides, the CDR3 is TGCGCCAGCAGCTTGGAGGAAGGCGCTCGCTATGGCTACACCTTC. Residues: CASSLEEGARYGYTF. This chain connects TRBV5-1 to TRBJ1-2; no clear D. This CDR3 is 15 amino acids long. Germline assignment: CDR1 SGHRS and CDR2 YFSETQ. V was pared by 0 bases and J by 4 bases, with 13 bases between. Together with reference TRBV5-1 and TRBJ1-2, the CDR3 gives the full variable domain: KAGVTQTPRYLIKTRGQQVTLSCSPISGHRSVSWYQQTPGQGLQFLFEYFSETQRNKGNFPGRFSGRQFSNSRSEMNVSTLELGDSALYLCASSLEEGARYGYTFGSGTRLTVV.

The chain combines TRBV14 with TRBJ2-3, with 12 bases aligning to TRBD2. The CDR3 consists of 21 residues. Unmatched junction bases numbered 17, after V lost 2 bases and J lost 2 bases. Germline V lookup: CDR1 SGHDN, CDR2 FVKESK. The CDR3 coding sequence is TGTGCCAGCAGCCAACTAGCGGGGGGGCCTTTGGTATTCAGGTCCACAGATACGCAGTATTTT. Its translation is CASSQLAGGPLVFRSTDTQYF.

This clone appeared a few times. This chain uses TRBV2 with TRBJ1-5; 7 positions agree with TRBD1. The V gene end was trimmed by 8 bases and the J gene end by 3 bases; junction bases not matched to a gene: 7. Per germline, CDR1 SNHLY and CDR2 FYNNEI. There are 14 residues in the CDR3. The CDR3 protein is CASLGDSFNQPQHF. In DNA, the CDR3 is TGTGCCAGCCTTGGGGACAGCTTCAATCAGCCCCAGCATTTT.

The DNA for the CDR3 is TGTGCCAGCAGTTCCGGGACAGGGAACTATAATTCACCCCTCCACTTT. Amino acid sequence: CASSSGTGNYNSPLHF. V usage is TRBV28 and J usage is TRBJ1-6; 9 nucleotides line up with TRBD1. The CDR3 is made up of 16 amino acids. CDR1 MDHEN and CDR2 SYDVKM come from the germline V gene. The V segment lost 4 bases and the J segment 3 bases; nucleotides outside the gene matches: 4.

The V gene is TRBV2, the J gene TRBJ1-2; no clear D. Germline V gene sequence: CDR1 SNHLY, CDR2 FYNNEI. With 3 bases removed from V and 5 bases from J, the gap between germline ends came to 13 bases. CDR3 size: 14 residues. The CDR3 DNA reads as TGTGCCAGCAGTGATGGGCGGGATCCATATGGCTACACCTTC. This gives the protein CASSDGRDPYGYTF.

The chain combines TRBV3-1 (or the pseudogene TRBV3-2) with TRBJ1-1, with D possibly being TRBD1 (6 bases). In germline, CDR1 is LGHDT, CDR2 YNNKEL (reference sequence). The CDR3 has 15 residues. The V and J ends lost 3 bases and 7 bases respectively, with 18 bases between them. CDR3 bases: TGTGCCAGCAGCCAGACGAAAGGGGGAGTTATTGAAGCTTTCTTT. Protein sequence: CASSQTKGGVIEAFF.

The rearrangement links TRBV9 to TRBJ1-5, with D possibly matching TRBD1 (5 bases). The V end lost 3 bases, the J end lost 5 bases, and 15 bases lay between the germline ends. The germline CDR1 and CDR2 sequences are SGDLS and YYNGEE. The length of the CDR3 is 15 residues. Here the CDR3 reads CASSAGQGMDQPQHF. The DNA for the CDR3 is TGTGCCAGCAGCGCAGGGCAGGGAATGGATCAGCCCCAGCATTTT. Full variable domain (outside the CDR3, taken from reference TRBV9 and TRBJ1-5): DSGVTQTPKHLITATGQRVTLRCSPRSGDLSVYWYQQSLDQGLQFLIQYYNGEERAKGNILERFSAQQFPDLHSELNLSSLELGDSALYFCASSAGQGMDQPQHFGDGTRLSIL.

This chain links TRBV27 with TRBJ1-1; TRBD1 is a possible D gene (6 bases). Germline loops: CDR1 MNHEY, CDR2 SMNVEV (reference sequence). The ends were cut back, 5 bases at V and 2 bases at J, with 12 bases in the middle. The CDR3 has 14 amino acids. Here the CDR3 reads CASSLGQINTEAFF. The CDR3 region has the DNA TGTGCCAGCAGTCTTGGACAGATTAACACTGAAGCTTTCTTT.

V gene TRBV7-4 combines with J gene TRBJ2-5; 9 positions agree with TRBD2. The trim removed 6 bases at V and 5 bases at J, leaving 10 bases unmatched. The CDR3 runs to 15 residues. Germline assignment: CDR1 SGHVT and CDR2 SQSDAQ. CDR3 in amino acids: CASRFRGLACETQYF. The CDR3 DNA sequence: TGTGCCAGCAGGTTTCGGGGACTAGCTTGTGAGACCCAGTACTTC. Together with reference TRBV7-4 and TRBJ2-5, the CDR3 gives the full variable domain: GAGVSQSPRYKVAKRGRDVALRCDSISGHVTLYWYRQTLGQGSEVLTYSQSDAQRDKSGRPSGRFSAERPERSVSTLKIQRTEQGDSAVYLCASRFRGLACETQYFGPGTRLLVL.

V usage is TRBV9 and J usage is TRBJ2-1; no definite D call. V dropped 0 bases and J dropped 4 bases, with 5 bases sitting between them. From germline, CDR1 is SGDLS and CDR2 YYNGEE. CDR3 length: 13 amino acids. The CDR3 reads CASSVAPYNEQFF. In nucleotides, the CDR3 is TGTGCCAGCAGCGTAGCTCCATACAATGAGCAGTTCTTC.